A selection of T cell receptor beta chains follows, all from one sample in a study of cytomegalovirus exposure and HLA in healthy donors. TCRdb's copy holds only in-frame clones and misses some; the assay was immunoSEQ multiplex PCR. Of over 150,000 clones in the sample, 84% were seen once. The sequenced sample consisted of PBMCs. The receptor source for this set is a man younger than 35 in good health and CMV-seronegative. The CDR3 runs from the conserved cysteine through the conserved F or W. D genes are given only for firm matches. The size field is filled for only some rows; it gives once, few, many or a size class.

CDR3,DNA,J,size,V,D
CASSPNGQGDGETQYF,TGTGCCAGCAGCCCAAACGGACAGGGGGACGGGGAGACCCAGTACTTC,TRBJ2-5,.,TRBV7-9,TRBD1
CAPNEGSGANVLTF,TGTGCCCCAAACGAGGGATCTGGGGCCAACGTCCTGACTTTC,TRBJ2-6,.,TRBV7-9,.
CASSVDRFGYEQYF,TGTGCCAGCAGCGTCGACAGGTTCGGCTACGAGCAGTACTTC,TRBJ2-7,.,TRBV9,.
CASSYLNPYTLYGYTF,TGTGCCAGCAGCTACCTCAATCCTTATACTCTCTATGGCTACACCTTC,TRBJ1-2,.,TRBV11-2,.
CASSYLDEDTIYF,TGTGCCAGCAGTTACCTTGACGAGGACACCATATATTTT,TRBJ1-3,.,TRBV6-5,.
CASSPPRAPETQYF,TGTGCCAGCTCACCACCGAGGGCCCCAGAGACCCAGTACTTC,TRBJ2-5,once,TRBV18,.
CSALTGNEQFF,TGCAGTGCCCTAACGGGCAATGAGCAGTTCTTC,TRBJ2-1,.,TRBV20-1,.
CASSYDWTGRREKLFF,TGTGCCAGCAGCTATGACTGGACAGGGCGTAGGGAAAAACTGTTTTTT,TRBJ1-4,.,TRBV7-9,TRBD1
CASSLSISGNYGYTF,TGTGCCAGCAGTTTATCGATTTCCGGGAACTATGGCTACACCTTC,TRBJ1-2,few,TRBV27,.
CASSPLTRLTTNRHSYEQYF,TGTGCCAGCAGCCCTCTGACTAGACTCACGACTAATCGGCACTCCTACGAGCAGTACTTC,TRBJ2-7,.,TRBV9,.
CASSDRLMSTDTQYF,TGCGCCAGCAGCGATCGACTTATGAGCACAGATACGCAGTATTTT,TRBJ2-3,.,TRBV5-1,.
CASSFYGRVDNEQFF,TGTGCCAGCAGCTTTTATGGGAGGGTGGACAATGAGCAGTTCTTC,TRBJ2-1,.,TRBV7-6,TRBD2
CASSWGRSYNEQFF,TGTGCCAGCAGTTGGGGGAGGTCCTACAATGAGCAGTTCTTC,TRBJ2-1,once,TRBV28,.
CASSQSPWTGGTDTQYF,TGTGCCAGCAGCCAATCGCCTTGGACAGGGGGCACAGATACGCAGTATTTT,TRBJ2-3,.,TRBV9,TRBD1
CSVVFLTGRNTEAFF,TGCAGCGTCGTCTTCCTGACAGGGAGGAACACTGAAGCTTTCTTT,TRBJ1-1,.,TRBV29-1,TRBD1
CASSAGLTEMGYTF,TGTGCCAGCAGCGCGGGACTTACGGAAATGGGCTACACCTTC,TRBJ1-2,.,TRBV25-1,.
CAIRGQGSDTQYF,TGTGCCATCAGGGGACAGGGATCAGATACGCAGTATTTT,TRBJ2-3,.,TRBV10-3,TRBD1
CASSQDGRRGSPLHF,TGCGCCAGCAGCCAAGATGGGAGAAGGGGGTCACCCCTCCACTTT,TRBJ1-6,.,TRBV4-1,.
CASTRLALGYEQYF,TGTGCCAGCACCAGACTAGCTCTGGGCTACGAGCAGTACTTC,TRBJ2-7,.,TRBV28,TRBD2
CASSEYGSNEQFF,TGTGCCAGCAGTGAGTACGGGAGTAATGAGCAGTTCTTC,TRBJ2-1,.,TRBV6-1,.
CASSLAGIGRGELFF,TGTGCCAGCAGTCTAGCGGGAATTGGACGCGGGGAGCTGTTTTTT,TRBJ2-2,.,TRBV6-5,TRBD2
CASSLRGLRTDTQYF,TGCGCCAGCAGCTTGCGGGGACTACGCACAGATACGCAGTATTTT,TRBJ2-3,.,TRBV5-1,TRBD2
CASSSTGTRTNEQYF,TGTGCCAGCAGCTCAACCGGGACTAGAACTAACGAGCAGTACTTC,TRBJ2-7,.,TRBV9,TRBD2
CASSERPYEQYF,TGTGCCAGCAGTGAACGTCCCTACGAGCAGTACTTC,TRBJ2-7,.,TRBV6-1,.
CASSQDRGAGRSYNEQFF,TGCGCCAGCAGCCAAGATCGGGGGGCGGGGAGGTCCTACAATGAGCAGTTCTTC,TRBJ2-1,.,TRBV4-1,.
CASSPSGRSYNEQFF,TGTGCCAGCAGCCCCAGCGGGAGGTCCTACAATGAGCAGTTCTTC,TRBJ2-1,.,TRBV5-4,TRBD2
CAWSVRREEKLFF,TGTGCCTGGAGTGTACGACGGGAAGAAAAACTGTTTTTT,TRBJ1-4,.,TRBV30,.
CASSAGSRVFEQFF,TGCGCCAGCAGCGCCGGCTCACGGGTGTTTGAGCAGTTCTTC,TRBJ2-1,.,TRBV4-1,.
CASSLGTTSNQPQHF,TGTGCCAGCAGCTTAGGGACAACAAGCAATCAGCCCCAGCATTTT,TRBJ1-5,.,TRBV7-9,.
CAWIPVNTEAFF,TGTGCCTGGATTCCGGTGAACACTGAAGCTTTCTTT,TRBJ1-1,.,TRBV30,.
CASTEGLAQLSEQYF,TGTGCCAGCACCGAGGGACTAGCCCAGTTAAGTGAGCAGTACTTC,TRBJ2-7,.,TRBV7-9,TRBD2
CASSVGGTGKNIQYF,TGTGCCAGCAGCGTAGGTGGGACAGGCAAAAACATTCAGTACTTC,TRBJ2-4,.,TRBV9,TRBD1
CASSLGPPGTSTTYEQYF,TGTGCTAGCAGCTTAGGACCCCCTGGGACTAGCACCACCTACGAGCAGTACTTC,TRBJ2-7,.,TRBV7-7,TRBD2
CASRRTGGFIGGYTF,TGTGCCAGCAGAAGGACAGGGGGTTTTATCGGTGGCTACACCTTC,TRBJ1-2,.,TRBV2,TRBD1
CASSAGLAGVVETQYF,TGTGCCAGCAGCGCGGGACTAGCGGGGGTAGTCGAGACCCAGTACTTC,TRBJ2-5,once,TRBV5-8,TRBD2
CASSSTDRVSYEQYF,TGTGCCAGCAGTTCAACAGACAGGGTATCCTACGAGCAGTACTTC,TRBJ2-7,once,TRBV28,TRBD1
CASSPRDRGRHGYTF,TGTGCCAGCAGCCCCCGGGACAGGGGGCGTCATGGCTACACCTTC,TRBJ1-2,few,TRBV4-2,TRBD1
CASNEVRGNYGYTF,TGTGCCAGTAATGAAGTCCGGGGGAACTATGGCTACACCTTC,TRBJ1-2,once,TRBV19,.
CASSSLFRGSGYEQYF,TGTGCCAGCAGTTCCCTTTTTCGCGGGAGTGGATACGAGCAGTACTTC,TRBJ2-7,once,TRBV27,TRBD2
CTSARDGRAIDTGELFF,TGCACCAGCGCGCGTGACGGGAGGGCCATAGACACCGGGGAGCTGTTTTTT,TRBJ2-2,once,TRBV1,.
CASSLGGAKDTQYF,TGTGCCAGCAGCTTGGGTGGGGCTAAAGATACGCAGTATTTT,TRBJ2-3,.,TRBV5-5,.